The present T cell receptor (beta chain) was sequenced within a study of cytomegalovirus exposure and HLA in healthy donors. The study's findings and limits: The listing of roughly 160 TCR beta chains classed them as cytomegalovirus-associated. In vitro work confirmed that a few CMV-associated chains recognize CMV antigens.

With respect to this clone: The antigen remains unidentified.

TCRdb keeps only in-frame clones here, not all; method: immunoSEQ multiplex PCR. Of hundreds of thousands of clones listed, over 75% were seen once; the top ten hold 2% to 2.5%. This CDR3 contains 13 residues. V was shortened by 6 bases and J by 8 bases, with 13 bases between the two germline ends. Germline CDR1 reads MNHNY; CDR2 reads SVGAGI (reference sequence). This sequence was found in a woman aged 18 to 35 in good health and CMV-seropositive. The genes are TRBV6-6 and TRBJ1-4; D unresolved. Source material: PBMCs. CDR3 region: CASSYQTWEKLFF. The DNA for the CDR3 is TGTGCCAGCAGCTACCAGACATGGGAAAAACTGTTTTTT.